The rows below give T cell receptor beta chains drawn from one sample of a study of CD8 T cells in Susac syndrome. TCRdb reprocessed the immunoSEQ multiplex PCR reads via MiXCR and lists one record per CDR3 protein. The sample lists roughly 400,000 distinct CDR3 sequences, more than 70% occurring once. Sequencing input: CD8+ T cells from PBMCs. Source of these receptors: a human donor with multiple sclerosis. Each CDR3 is given with its conserved first and last residue. Each record gives: clone size, V gene, J gene, D gene, CDR3 protein, CDR3 DNA. The D gene is left open where the match is weak. The size field is filled for only some rows; it gives once, few, many or a size class.

NA,TRBV7-2,TRBJ2-4,TRBD1,CASSLFWDRVAKNIQYF,TGTGCCAGCAGCTTATTCTGGGACAGGGTTGCCAAAAACATTCAGTACTTC
few,TRBV5-6,TRBJ2-4,NA,CASSLTDHLAKNIQYF,TGTGCCAGCAGCCTGACAGACCACCTAGCCAAAAACATTCAGTACTTC
once,TRBV6-1,TRBJ2-1,NA,CASIYNEQFF,TGTGCCAGCATTTACAATGAGCAGTTCTTC
once,TRBV27,TRBJ2-6,NA,CASSLFQGFGANVLTF,TGTGCCAGCAGTTTATTCCAGGGGTTTGGGGCCAACGTCCTGACTTTC
NA,TRBV30,TRBJ2-1,NA,CAWSSEDEQFF,TGTGCCTGGAGTTCCGAAGATGAGCAGTTCTTC
NA,TRBV6-5,TRBJ1-1,NA,CASSRDLGAEAFF,TGTGCCAGCAGTAGGGACCTGGGCGCTGAAGCTTTCTTT
NA,TRBV20-1,TRBJ2-1,NA,CSARDQEHLRVDEQFF,TGCAGTGCTAGAGATCAAGAACATTTAAGGGTAGATGAGCAGTTCTTC
NA,TRBV7-9,TRBJ2-1,TRBD2,CGGSPPSALNEQFF,TGTGGCGGGAGCCCCCCCTCGGCTCTGAATGAGCAGTTCTTC
NA,TRBV5-1,TRBJ1-4,TRBD1,CASSEGAPNEKLFF,TGCGCCAGCAGTGAGGGGGCGCCTAATGAAAAACTGTTTTTT
once,TRBV20-1,TRBJ2-7,TRBD2,CSASERDSYEQYF,TGCAGTGCTAGTGAGCGGGACTCCTACGAGCAGTACTTC
NA,TRBV9,TRBJ2-1,NA,CASSVGGGEQFF,TGTGCCAGCAGCGTAGGGGGCGGAGAGCAGTTCTTC
few,TRBV5-6,TRBJ2-3,TRBD2,CASSLTSGGMTDTQYF,TGTGCCAGCAGCTTGACTAGCGGGGGGATGACAGATACGCAGTATTTT
NA,TRBV7-8,TRBJ1-1,TRBD1,CASSPGGQGAMLNTEAFF,TGTGCCAGCAGCCCAGGGGGCCAGGGGGCGATGTTGAACACTGAAGCTTTCTTT
NA,TRBV13,TRBJ1-1,TRBD1,CASSGIGTGREAFF,TGTGCCAGCAGCGGAATCGGGACAGGACGAGAAGCTTTCTTT
NA,TRBV12-3/TRBV12-4,TRBJ1-1,NA,CASSPRIYNTEAFF,TGTGCCAGCAGCCCCAGGATATATAACACTGAAGCTTTCTTT
NA,TRBV5-1,TRBJ2-7,NA,CASSSGTASSYEQYF,TGCGCCAGCAGCTCCGGGACCGCGAGCTCCTACGAGCAGTACTTC
NA,TRBV20-1,TRBJ1-1,TRBD1,CSAGTGGGEAFF,TGCAGTGCAGGGACAGGGGGCGGGGAAGCTTTCTTT
NA,TRBV6-2/TRBV6-3,TRBJ2-7,NA,CASSYGGGWNYEQYF,TGTGCCAGCAGTTACGGAGGGGGCTGGAACTACGAGCAGTACTTC
NA,TRBV7-9,TRBJ2-7,TRBD2,CASSPLTSARYEQYF,TGTGCCAGCAGCCCCTTGACTAGCGCGAGATACGAGCAGTACTTC
NA,TRBV15,TRBJ2-7,NA,CATSRGNREIYEQYF,TGTGCCACCAGCAGAGGTAACAGGGAGATTTACGAGCAGTACTTC
NA,TRBV29-1,TRBJ1-1,NA,CSPWGGLNTEAFF,TGCAGCCCCTGGGGGGGGTTGAACACTGAAGCTTTCTTT
NA,TRBV12-3/TRBV12-4,TRBJ2-1,NA,CASSSRVAEQFF,TGTGCCAGCAGTTCCAGGGTAGCTGAGCAGTTCTTC
NA,TRBV4-2,TRBJ2-2,TRBD2,CASSQDLGSGGPGELFF,TGTGCCAGCAGCCAAGATCTGGGTAGCGGGGGACCGGGGGAGCTGTTTTTT
NA,TRBV6-1,TRBJ1-1,TRBD1,CASSPRDSNTEAFF,TGTGCCAGCAGTCCACGGGACAGCAACACTGAAGCTTTCTTT